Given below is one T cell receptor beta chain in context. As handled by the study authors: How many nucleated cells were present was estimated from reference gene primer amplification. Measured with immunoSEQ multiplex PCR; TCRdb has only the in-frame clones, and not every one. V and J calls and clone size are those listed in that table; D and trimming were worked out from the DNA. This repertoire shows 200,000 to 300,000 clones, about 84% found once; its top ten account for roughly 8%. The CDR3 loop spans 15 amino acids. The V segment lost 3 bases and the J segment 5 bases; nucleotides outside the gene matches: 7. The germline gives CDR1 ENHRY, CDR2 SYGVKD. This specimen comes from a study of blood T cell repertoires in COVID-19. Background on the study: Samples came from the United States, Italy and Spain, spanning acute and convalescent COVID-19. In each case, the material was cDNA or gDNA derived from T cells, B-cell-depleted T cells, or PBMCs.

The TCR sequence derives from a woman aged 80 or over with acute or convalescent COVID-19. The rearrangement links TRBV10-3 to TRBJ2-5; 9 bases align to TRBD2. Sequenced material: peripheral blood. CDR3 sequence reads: CAISDGGRAGETQYF. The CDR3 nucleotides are TGTGCCATCAGTGATGGCGGGAGGGCCGGGGAGACCCAGTACTTC.